This T cell receptor beta chain was documented in a study of radiotherapy plus CTLA-4 blockade in lung cancer. Points on this clone: Its antigen is still unknown.

Clones were sequenced by immunoSEQ multiplex PCR, and TCRdb holds only the in-frame ones, with some missing. The sample has about 88,000 clones, around 72% seen once. CDR1 MNHNS and CDR2 SASEGT come from the germline V gene. This CDR3 has 14 amino acids. Trimming cost V 6 bases and J 6 bases, with 18 bases left between them. General study findings and limits: Following radiotherapy plus ipilimumab, tumor-derived TCR clones expanded in the blood.

This receptor was identified in a human donor with non-small cell lung cancer that progressed on radiotherapy plus ipilimumab. The input for sequencing was peripheral blood, taken from a patient treated with radiotherapy plus ipilimumab. This chain uses TRBV6-1 with TRBJ2-7; D gene unclear. CDR3 sequence reads: CASRGAQRITEQYF. As DNA, the CDR3 is TGTGCCAGCAGAGGAGCCCAGAGGATTACCGAGCAGTACTTC.